The entry below describes one TCR beta chain. Its binding antigen is unknown. Per-base qualities were not stored, and no clone one base away is much larger. Libraries were constructed by RT-PCR. These reads were obtained on an Illumina HiSeq 2500. The raw public reads went through TCRdb reprocessing: fastp at Q25, MiXCR clone calling, in-frame beta chains kept. Duplicate CDR3 protein sequences are folded into a single record with the most common DNA and genes. The sample records a few hundred thousand distinct CDR3 sequences, just over 20% of which are singletons. The top ten clones comprise roughly 10% of the sample. This sample was included in a study of response to subunit inactivated influenza vaccine (dated by TCRdb to 2017 to 2018). Turning to the overall study: Deep quantitative profiling of the T cell receptor repertoire was used in the study to follow responses to a trivalent subunit inactivated influenza vaccine. Broad study findings and their caveats: The authors suggested that each seasonal influenza vaccination may recruit only a limited number of new T cells.

The CDR3 runs 17 amino acids, cysteine and phenylalanine included. The kept DNA is CDR3 alone, 51 bases in frame from the first base. Looking up the germline V gene yields CDR1 SNHLY and CDR2 FYNNEI. At the junction V is shortened by 5 bases and J by 4 bases, with 23 bases in between. Recombination joined TRBV2 with TRBJ1-2, with the D gene not clear enough to name. The source material was PBMCs from blood, sampled roughly 20 months after vaccination. The receptor comes from a man between 50 and 69 years old who received an inactivated influenza vaccine. Donor details come from another sample of the same person, matched by shared clones. CDR3 protein: CASSPATARLFPYGYTF. The sequenced DNA: TGTGCCAGCAGTCCGGCCACCGCACGACTTTTTCCCTATGGCTACACCTTC.